Listed below are T cell receptor beta chains from one sample, sequenced in a study of T cells after yellow fever vaccination. TCRdb itself ran the 5' RACE reads through MiXCR, one entry per CDR3 protein. Among fewer than 450,000 distinct CDR3 sequences listed, around 3.9% were seen once. The source material was PBMCs, sampled 5 days after the yellow fever booster vaccination. All receptors come from a man between 18 and 29 years old who received the YFV17D yellow fever vaccine. The CDR3 runs from the conserved cysteine through the conserved F or W. A D gene is named only where the DNA matches it firmly. Only part of the rows carry a size: once, few, many, or a class if the clone is expanded.

d_gene | j_gene | abundance | v_gene | CDR3aa | CDR3nt
- | TRBJ2-5 | many | TRBV25-1 | CASSEFSLVGTQYF | TGTGCCAGCAGTGAATTCTCCTTAGTTGGGACCCAGTACTTC
- | TRBJ2-2 | - | TRBV27 | CATMNTGELFF | TGTGCCACCATGAACACCGGGGAGCTGTTTTTT
- | TRBJ1-5 | few | TRBV3-1 | CASSQERSQPQHF | TGTGCCAGCAGCCAAGAGAGAAGTCAGCCCCAGCATTTT
TRBD1 | TRBJ2-5 | many | TRBV7-2 | CASSLQGVTWETQYF | TGTGCCAGCAGCTTACAGGGGGTTACATGGGAGACCCAGTACTTC
- | TRBJ2-2 | many | TRBV5-1 | CASSLYRGTGELFF | TGCGCCAGCAGCTTGTATAGGGGCACCGGGGAGCTGTTTTTT
TRBD2 | TRBJ2-1 | many | TRBV10-3 | CAIRDLAGAYNEQFF | TGTGCCATCAGGGATCTAGCGGGGGCGTACAATGAGCAGTTCTTC
TRBD1 | TRBJ2-1 | many | TRBV6-2/TRBV6-3 | CASSPAGTDNEQFF | TGTGCCAGCAGCCCGGCCGGGACAGACAATGAGCAGTTCTTC
- | TRBJ2-5 | - | TRBV19 | CSSRPDGGSGTQYF | TGTTCCAGTAGGCCGGATGGGGGCTCGGGGACCCAGTACTTC
TRBD1 | TRBJ1-6 | few | TRBV20-1 | CSAAGQGDNSPLHF | TGCAGTGCTGCCGGACAGGGCGATAATTCACCCCTCCACTTT
- | TRBJ2-3 | - | TRBV11-3 | CASSLGHFTDTQYF | TGTGCCAGCAGCTTAGGGCACTTCACAGATACGCAGTATTTT
TRBD1 | TRBJ1-1 | few | TRBV20-1 | CSARDAITGGGTEAFF | TGCAGTGCTAGAGACGCCATCACAGGGGGAGGGACTGAAGCTTTCTTT
TRBD1 | TRBJ2-2 | many | TRBV24-1 | CATSEGTGDSGELFF | TGTGCCACCAGTGAGGGGACAGGGGATTCCGGGGAGCTGTTTTTT
TRBD1 | TRBJ1-1 | few | TRBV7-6 | CASSLGARTGLRGRRNTEAFF | TGTGCCAGCAGCTTAGGGGCCCGGACAGGGCTCCGAGGAAGAAGGAACACTGAAGCTTTCTTT
TRBD2 | TRBJ2-1 | many | TRBV3-1 | CASSQDWSGGTRDEQFF | TGTGCCAGCAGCCAAGATTGGAGCGGGGGAACTCGGGACGAGCAGTTCTTC
TRBD1 | TRBJ2-2 | - | TRBV4-2 | CASSQSQGYTGELFF | TGTGCCAGCAGCCAATCACAGGGGTACACCGGGGAGCTGTTTTTT
- | TRBJ2-7 | many | TRBV9 | CASSVEAGGTYEQYF | TGTGCCAGCAGCGTAGAGGCAGGAGGTACCTACGAGCAGTACTTC
TRBD2 | TRBJ2-2 | few | TRBV7-2 | CASSLGLAGGTNTGELFF | TGTGCCAGCAGCCTCGGACTAGCGGGGGGCACGAACACCGGGGAGCTGTTTTTT
- | TRBJ1-1 | few | TRBV7-9 | CASSLEQNANTEAFF | TGTGCCAGCAGCTTGGAGCAGAATGCAAACACTGAAGCTTTCTTT
- | TRBJ2-2 | - | TRBV7-6 | CASSPTWNFNTGELFF | TGTGCCAGCAGCCCGACTTGGAACTTTAACACCGGGGAGCTGTTTTTT
TRBD1 | TRBJ1-5 | - | TRBV18 | CASSPPGTGQNQPQHF | TGTGCCAGCTCACCACCGGGGACAGGGCAAAATCAGCCCCAGCATTTT
- | TRBJ2-5 | few | TRBV5-8 | CASSTGQSLQETQYF | TGTGCCAGCAGCACCGGACAGAGCCTGCAAGAGACCCAGTACTTC
- | TRBJ2-3 | - | TRBV6-5 | CASRARPNTDTQYF | TGTGCCAGCAGGGCCCGCCCGAATACAGATACGCAGTATTTT
TRBD1 | TRBJ1-2 | - | TRBV25-1 | CASSASQGVRNTNYGYTF | TGTGCCAGCAGTGCTTCACAGGGGGTGAGGAATACCAACTATGGCTACACCTTC
- | TRBJ1-2 | - | TRBV4-2 | CASSQERRGRDGYTF | TGTGCCAGCAGCCAAGAAAGACGGGGGAGGGATGGCTACACCTTC
- | TRBJ2-3 | few | TRBV12-3/TRBV12-4 | CASTLGPSQGSQYF | TGTGCCAGCACCCTAGGACCCTCCCAGGGCTCGCAGTATTTT
- | TRBJ1-4 | - | TRBV6-1 | CASSLPIRYLEDEKLFF | TGTGCCAGCAGCCTACCGATCCGCTACCTCGAGGATGAAAAACTGTTTTTT
- | TRBJ2-2 | many | TRBV29-1 | CSVGTGFRNTGELFF | TGCAGCGTTGGTACAGGGTTTCGGAACACCGGGGAGCTGTTTTTT
TRBD1 | TRBJ2-3 | few | TRBV12-3/TRBV12-4 | CASSLPDRVSSDTQYF | TGTGCCAGCAGTTTACCCGACAGGGTGAGCTCAGATACGCAGTATTTT
- | TRBJ2-5 | - | TRBV3-1 | CASSHEAGQETQYF | TGTGCCAGCAGCCATGAGGCAGGCCAAGAGACCCAGTACTTC
TRBD1 | TRBJ2-2 | - | TRBV7-9 | CASRPPSGTEQNTGELFF | TGTGCCAGCAGACCCCCTTCCGGGACAGAGCAGAACACCGGGGAGCTGTTTTTT
- | TRBJ2-7 | many | TRBV5-1 | CASSLDEAYEQYF | TGCGCCAGCAGCTTGGACGAAGCCTACGAGCAGTACTTC
- | TRBJ2-3 | few | TRBV4-1 | CASSQEHTDGDTQYF | TGCGCCAGCAGCCAAGAACACACGGACGGAGATACGCAGTATTTT
- | TRBJ2-5 | few | TRBV24-1 | CATLCSGQRQETQYF | TGTGCCACCTTATGCTCCGGACAGAGGCAAGAGACCCAGTACTTC
- | TRBJ1-2 | - | TRBV7-9 | CASSWGLAGYTF | TGTGCCAGCAGCTGGGGTTTGGCTGGCTACACCTTC
TRBD1 | TRBJ2-5 | - | TRBV7-2 | CASSFNRGQGETQYF | TGTGCCAGCAGCTTCAACAGGGGGCAGGGGGAGACCCAGTACTTC
TRBD1 | TRBJ1-6 | few | TRBV7-2 | CASSSDRPGDTLHF | TGTGCCAGCAGCTCGGACAGGCCCGGCGATACCCTCCACTTT
- | TRBJ1-4 | few | TRBV7-2 | CASSSSRGREKLFF | TGTGCCAGCAGCTCTTCCAGGGGAAGAGAAAAACTGTTTTTT
TRBD2 | TRBJ2-3 | - | TRBV6-2/TRBV6-3 | CASSSWGGTQYF | TGTGCCAGCAGTTCGTGGGGAGGGACGCAGTATTTT
TRBD1 | TRBJ2-1 | - | TRBV12-3/TRBV12-4 | CASSFRTGRDNEQFF | TGTGCCAGCAGTTTCAGGACAGGGCGGGACAATGAGCAGTTCTTC
- | TRBJ2-3 | few | TRBV27 | CASSLSPRAPDTQYF | TGTGCCAGCAGTTTATCTCCGAGGGCACCAGATACGCAGTATTTT
TRBD1 | TRBJ1-1 | few | TRBV5-4 | CASSPDREFAFF | TGTGCCAGCAGCCCGGACAGGGAATTCGCTTTCTTT
- | TRBJ1-2 | many | TRBV4-1 | CASSQDSSNYGYTF | TGCGCCAGCAGCCAGGACAGTTCTAACTATGGCTACACCTTC
- | TRBJ2-3 | - | TRBV20-1 | CSARKRLSMDTDTQYF | TGCAGTGCTAGGAAAAGACTATCGATGGACACAGATACGCAGTATTTT
- | TRBJ1-2 | - | TRBV4-3 | CASSQGLSGVNYGYTF | TGCGCCAGCAGCCAAGGTTTGTCAGGCGTGAACTATGGCTACACCTTC
TRBD2 | TRBJ2-2 | few | TRBV4-3 | CASSQGRGTTGELFF | TGCGCCAGCAGCCAGGGGAGGGGTACCACCGGGGAGCTGTTTTTT
- | TRBJ1-1 | - | TRBV18 | CASSRTQGSGEAFF | TGTGCCAGCTCACGAACTCAGGGATCAGGTGAAGCTTTCTTT
TRBD1 | TRBJ1-5 | - | TRBV6-2/TRBV6-3 | CASTTGLNQPQHF | TGTGCCAGCACGACAGGGCTCAATCAGCCCCAGCATTTT
TRBD1 | TRBJ1-2 | few | TRBV2 | CASTGLSGTGAYGYTF | TGTGCCAGCACTGGGCTGTCCGGGACAGGCGCCTATGGCTACACCTTC